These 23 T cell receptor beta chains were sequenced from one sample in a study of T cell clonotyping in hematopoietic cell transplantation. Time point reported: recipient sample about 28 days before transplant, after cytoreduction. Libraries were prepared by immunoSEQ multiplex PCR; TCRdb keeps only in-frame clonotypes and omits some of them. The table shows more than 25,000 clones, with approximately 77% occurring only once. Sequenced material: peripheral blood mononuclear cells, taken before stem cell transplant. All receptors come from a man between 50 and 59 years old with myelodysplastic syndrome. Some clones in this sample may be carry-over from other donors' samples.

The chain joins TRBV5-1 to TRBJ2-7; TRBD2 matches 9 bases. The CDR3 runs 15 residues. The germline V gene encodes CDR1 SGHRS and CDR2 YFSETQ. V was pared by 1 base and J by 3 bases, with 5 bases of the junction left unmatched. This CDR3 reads CASSLRVSGSYEQYF. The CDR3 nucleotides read TGCGCCAGCAGCTTGCGAGTTAGCGGGAGCTACGAGCAGTACTTC.

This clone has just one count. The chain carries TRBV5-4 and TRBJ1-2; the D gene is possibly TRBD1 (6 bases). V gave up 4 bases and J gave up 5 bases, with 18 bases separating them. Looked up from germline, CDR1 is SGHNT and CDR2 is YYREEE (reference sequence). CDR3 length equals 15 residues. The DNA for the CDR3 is TGTGCCAGCAGCCCCGGACAGAGGAGGAGATATGGCTACACCTTC. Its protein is CASSPGQRRRYGYTF.

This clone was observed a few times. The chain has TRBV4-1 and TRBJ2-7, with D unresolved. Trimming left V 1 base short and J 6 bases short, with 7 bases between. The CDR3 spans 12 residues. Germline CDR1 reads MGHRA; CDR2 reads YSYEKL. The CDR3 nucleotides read TGCGCCAGCAGCCAAGTGGGTCTCGAGCAGTACTTC. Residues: CASSQVGLEQYF.

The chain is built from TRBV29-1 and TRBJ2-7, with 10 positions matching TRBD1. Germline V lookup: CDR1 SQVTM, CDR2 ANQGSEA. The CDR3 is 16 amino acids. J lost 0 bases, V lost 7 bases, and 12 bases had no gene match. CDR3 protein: CSGLGQGKGSSYEQYF. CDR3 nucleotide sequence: TGCAGCGGGTTGGGACAGGGGAAGGGGAGCTCCTACGAGCAGTACTTC.

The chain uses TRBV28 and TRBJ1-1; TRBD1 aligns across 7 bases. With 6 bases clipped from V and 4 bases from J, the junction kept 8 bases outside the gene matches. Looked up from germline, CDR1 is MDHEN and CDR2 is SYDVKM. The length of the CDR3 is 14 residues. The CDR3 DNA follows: TGTGCCAGCAGGTACAGGGGATCGGGCACTGAAGCTTTCTTT. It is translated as CASRYRGSGTEAFF.

CDR3 protein: CASSLDLAHYNEQFF. In DNA form, the CDR3 reads TGCGCCAGCAGCTTGGATCTAGCGCATTACAATGAGCAGTTCTTC. The chain has TRBV5-1 and TRBJ2-1, with D perhaps TRBD2 (6 bases). Germline V lookup: CDR1 SGHRS, CDR2 YFSETQ. The CDR3 spans 15 residues. V shed 0 bases and J shed 4 bases, with 11 bases lying between them.

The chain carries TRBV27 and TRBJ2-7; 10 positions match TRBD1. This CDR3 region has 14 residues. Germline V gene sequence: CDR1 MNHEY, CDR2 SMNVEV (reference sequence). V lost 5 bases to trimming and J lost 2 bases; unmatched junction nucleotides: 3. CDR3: CASSAGTGAYEQYF. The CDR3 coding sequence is TGTGCCAGCAGTGCCGGGACAGGGGCCTACGAGCAGTACTTC.

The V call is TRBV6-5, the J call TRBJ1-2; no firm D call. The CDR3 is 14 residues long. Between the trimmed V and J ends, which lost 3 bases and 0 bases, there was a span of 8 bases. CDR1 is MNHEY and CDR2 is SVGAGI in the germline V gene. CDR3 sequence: CASSYTEANYGYTF. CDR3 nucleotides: TGTGCCAGCAGTTATACAGAAGCTAACTATGGCTACACCTTC.

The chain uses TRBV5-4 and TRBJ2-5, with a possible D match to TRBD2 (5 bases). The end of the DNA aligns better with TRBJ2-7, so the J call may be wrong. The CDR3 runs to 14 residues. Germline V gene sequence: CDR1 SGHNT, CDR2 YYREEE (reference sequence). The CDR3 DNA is TGTGCCAGCAGCTTAGAGAGGGCCTCCTACGAGCAGTACTTC. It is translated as CASSLERASYEQYF.

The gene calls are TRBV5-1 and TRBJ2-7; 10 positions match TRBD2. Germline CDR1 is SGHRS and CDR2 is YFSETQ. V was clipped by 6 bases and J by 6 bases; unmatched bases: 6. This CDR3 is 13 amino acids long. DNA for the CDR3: TGCGCCAGCAAGGAGCGGGAGGGAAGCGAGCAGTACTTC. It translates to CASKEREGSEQYF.

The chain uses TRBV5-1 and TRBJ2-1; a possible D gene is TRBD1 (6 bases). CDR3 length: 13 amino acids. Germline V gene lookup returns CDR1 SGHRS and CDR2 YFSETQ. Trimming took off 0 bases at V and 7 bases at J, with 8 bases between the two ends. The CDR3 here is CASSLGTVNEQFF. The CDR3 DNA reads TGCGCCAGCAGCTTGGGGACAGTGAATGAGCAGTTCTTC.

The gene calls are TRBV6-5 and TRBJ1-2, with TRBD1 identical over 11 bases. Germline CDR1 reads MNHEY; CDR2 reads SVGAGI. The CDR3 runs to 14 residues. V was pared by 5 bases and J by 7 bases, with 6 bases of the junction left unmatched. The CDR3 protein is CASSEGQGAFGYTF. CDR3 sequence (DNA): TGTGCCAGCAGTGAAGGACAGGGGGCATTTGGCTACACCTTC.

In DNA, the CDR3 is TGCAGCGTTGAAGAATTGGCAAGCTATGGCTACACCTTC. Translated, it gives CSVEELASYGYTF. V is TRBV29-1 and J is TRBJ1-2, with unresolved D. Germline V gene sequence: CDR1 SQVTM, CDR2 ANQGSEA. The CDR3 has 13 residues. V lost 0 bases, J lost 4 bases, and 9 bases lay in between.

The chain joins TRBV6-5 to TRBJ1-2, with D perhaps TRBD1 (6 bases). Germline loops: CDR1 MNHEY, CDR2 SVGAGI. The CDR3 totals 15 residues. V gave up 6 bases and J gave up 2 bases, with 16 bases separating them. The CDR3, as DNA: TGTGCCAGCAGCCAAATTCCCACAGGGAACTATGGCTACACCTTC. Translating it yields CASSQIPTGNYGYTF.

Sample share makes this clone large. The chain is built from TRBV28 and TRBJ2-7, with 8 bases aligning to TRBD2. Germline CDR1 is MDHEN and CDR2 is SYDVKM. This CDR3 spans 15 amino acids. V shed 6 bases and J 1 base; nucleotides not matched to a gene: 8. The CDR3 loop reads CASRTSGGASYEQYF. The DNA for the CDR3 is TGTGCCAGCAGAACGTCCGGGGGGGCGTCCTACGAGCAGTACTTC.

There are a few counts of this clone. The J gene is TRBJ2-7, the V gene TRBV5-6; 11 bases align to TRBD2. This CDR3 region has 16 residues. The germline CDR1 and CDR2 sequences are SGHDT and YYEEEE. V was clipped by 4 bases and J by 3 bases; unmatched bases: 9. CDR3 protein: CASSGGPGLADYEQYF. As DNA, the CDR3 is TGTGCCAGCAGCGGGGGCCCGGGACTAGCGGACTACGAGCAGTACTTC.

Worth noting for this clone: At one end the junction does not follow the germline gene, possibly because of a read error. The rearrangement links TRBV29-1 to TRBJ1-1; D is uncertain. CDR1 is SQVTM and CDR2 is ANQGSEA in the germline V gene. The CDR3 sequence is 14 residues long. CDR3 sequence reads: CSAEGGYRITEAFF. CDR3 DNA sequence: TGCAGCGCTGAAGGTGGATATCGGATCACTGAAGCTTTCTTT.

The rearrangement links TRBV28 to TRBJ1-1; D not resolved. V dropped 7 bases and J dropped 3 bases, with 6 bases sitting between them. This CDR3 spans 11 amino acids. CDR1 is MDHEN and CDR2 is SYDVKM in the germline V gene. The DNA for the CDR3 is TGTGCCAGCACCGATTACACTGAAGCTTTCTTT. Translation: CASTDYTEAFF.

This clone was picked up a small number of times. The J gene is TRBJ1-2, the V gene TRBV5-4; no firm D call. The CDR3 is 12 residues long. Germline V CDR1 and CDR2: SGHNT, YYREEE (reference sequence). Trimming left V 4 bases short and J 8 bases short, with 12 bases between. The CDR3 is CASSLQAGGYTF. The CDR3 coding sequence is TGTGCCAGCAGCCTGCAAGCGGGAGGCTACACCTTC.

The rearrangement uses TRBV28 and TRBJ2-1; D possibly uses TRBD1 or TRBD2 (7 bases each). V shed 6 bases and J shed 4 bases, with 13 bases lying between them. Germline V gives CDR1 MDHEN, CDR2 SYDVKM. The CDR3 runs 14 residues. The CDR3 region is CASRQGGSYNEQFF. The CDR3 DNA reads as TGTGCCAGCAGGCAGGGGGGGTCTTACAATGAGCAGTTCTTC.

For the CDR3, the DNA is TGTGCCTCGAGACCTCAGGGTAGCAATCAGCCCCAGCATTTT. This encodes CASRPQGSNQPQHF. This chain joins TRBV30 and TRBJ1-5, with TRBD1 as a possible D gene (5 bases). The CDR3 runs 14 residues. Deletions cut 7 bases from V and 0 bases from J, with 13 bases between. The germline V gene has CDR1 GTSNPN and CDR2 SVGIG (reference sequence).

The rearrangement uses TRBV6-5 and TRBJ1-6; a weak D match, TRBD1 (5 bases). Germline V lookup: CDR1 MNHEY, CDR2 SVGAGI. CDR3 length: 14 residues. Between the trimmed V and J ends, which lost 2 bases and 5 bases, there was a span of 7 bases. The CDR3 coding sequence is TGTGCCAGCAGTTACGACAGTAATAATTCACCCCTCCACTTT. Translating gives CASSYDSNNSPLHF.

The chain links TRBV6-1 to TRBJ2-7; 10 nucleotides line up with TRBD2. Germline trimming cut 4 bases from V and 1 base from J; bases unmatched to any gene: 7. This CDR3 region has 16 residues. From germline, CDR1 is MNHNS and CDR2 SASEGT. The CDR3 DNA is TGTGCCAGCAGTGCAAGGACTAGCGGTAATTCCTACGAGCAGTACTTC. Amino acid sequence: CASSARTSGNSYEQYF.